This is a list of T cell receptor beta chains from one sample in a study of T cell responses to AZD1222 COVID-19 vaccine. Profiled with immunoSEQ multiplex PCR; TCRdb holds only in-frame clones, not every one. The table shows about 120,000 clones, with around 88% occurring only once. The specimen comprised peripheral blood, sampled on day 0 of AZD1222 vaccination. These receptors were collected from an adult in good health. CDR3s leave out the opening cysteine and the closing phenylalanine or tryptophan. The order of the fields is J gene, V gene, clone size, CDR3 length, CDR3 protein. The size of a clone is reported for some rows only, either as once, few or many, or as a class for expanded clones.

j_gene: TRBJ1-3; v_gene: TRBV7-9; abundance: .; len: 12; CDR3aa: ASSLGPGRNTIY
j_gene: TRBJ1-1; v_gene: TRBV6-5; abundance: .; len: 13; CDR3aa: ASSSLEEGGTEAF
j_gene: TRBJ1-4; v_gene: TRBV6-6; abundance: .; len: 11; CDR3aa: ASTGATNEKLF
j_gene: TRBJ2-3; v_gene: TRBV3-1/TRBV3-2; abundance: .; len: 11; CDR3aa: ASRQASTDTQY
j_gene: TRBJ2-1; v_gene: TRBV27; abundance: few; len: 14; CDR3aa: ASSLGPGGAFYEQF
j_gene: TRBJ2-1; v_gene: TRBV11-3; abundance: .; len: 12; CDR3aa: ASSAPQGAGEQF
j_gene: TRBJ1-6; v_gene: TRBV19; abundance: .; len: 14; CDR3aa: ASSARATGVESPLH
j_gene: TRBJ2-5; v_gene: TRBV2; abundance: .; len: 12; CDR3aa: ASSVNSYQETQY
j_gene: TRBJ1-4; v_gene: TRBV5-5; abundance: .; len: 10; CDR3aa: ASSFLNEKLF
j_gene: TRBJ2-7; v_gene: TRBV24-1; abundance: .; len: 11; CDR3aa: ATTSGQTYEQY
j_gene: TRBJ1-4; v_gene: TRBV19; abundance: .; len: 13; CDR3aa: ASSRDLSTNEKLF
j_gene: TRBJ2-7; v_gene: TRBV12-3/TRBV12-4; abundance: .; len: 11; CDR3aa: ASSFMRSYEQY
j_gene: TRBJ2-3; v_gene: TRBV5-1; abundance: .; len: 13; CDR3aa: ASRTGDWGTDTQY
j_gene: TRBJ2-3; v_gene: TRBV4-1; abundance: .; len: 14; CDR3aa: ASSQRLAGPTDTQY
j_gene: TRBJ1-1; v_gene: TRBV6-4; abundance: .; len: 14; CDR3aa: ASSDGDTTWGTEAF
j_gene: TRBJ2-5; v_gene: TRBV6-5; abundance: .; len: 13; CDR3aa: ASSYGGTALGTQY